Detailed here is one T cell receptor beta chain. Antigen: not known. The CDR3 sequence is 14 residues long. Germline V gene lookup returns CDR1 MNHNS and CDR2 SASEGT. Trimming pared 3 bases from V and 5 bases from J, leaving 12 bases between. The time point here: newly diagnosed GD, antithyroid drugs for less than 3 months. The TCR library was prepared using RNA isolated from PBMCs. This record belongs to a study of regulatory T cells in long-lasting Graves disease. Combining iRepertoire HTBI primers with Arm-PCR of CDR3 regions, the authors built TCR beta libraries. Using its own MiXCR run on the multiplex PCR reads, TCRdb lists one record per CDR3 protein. The sample lists about 440,000 distinct CDR3 sequences; 15% were seen once. General study points: Among samples with persistent disease, TRBV28, TRBJ1-2 and TRBJ2-5 were favored.

The same sample was also studied in work on T cells in Graves' hyperthyroidism and ophthalmopathy. This second study notes: With the HTBI primer set, the TCR CDR3 went through a first round of RT-PCR. Blood also carried most thyroid clonotypes expanded above 0.001.

The TCR comes from a woman aged 25 to 39 with Graves disease. The chain uses TRBV6-1 and TRBJ2-3, with D unclear. Sequences were derived from peripheral blood mononuclear cells (PBMCs), sampled at new diagnosis, from a patient treated with antithyroid drugs. Here the CDR3 reads CASSEWVVGDTQYF. In DNA, the CDR3 is TGTGCCAGCAGTGAGTGGGTTGTTGGAGATACGCAGTATTTT.